This T cell receptor beta chain was recovered during a study of T cell repertoires in cytomegalovirus infection. Study at large: Shared public TCR beta signatures pointed to both CMV infection and a matching HLA type.

This clonotype was seen only once. Its antigen is unknown. Findings and caveats of the study: The cumulative frequency of public TCR beta families identified carriers of CMV plus the relevant HLA. The response measured ex vivo was dominated by TCR beta clonotypes (HLA-C-restricted and CMV-specific).

CDR3 length: 15 amino acids. Germline V gene lookup returns CDR1 SSHAT and CDR2 FNYEAQ (reference sequence). V was shortened by 5 bases and J by 5 bases, with 16 bases between the two germline ends. TCRdb re-analysed the reads in MiXCR, keeping a single row per CDR3 protein. The sample gives 200,000 to 250,000 distinct CDR3 sequences, roughly an eighth of which show up once; 1.5% to 2% is in the top ten. The receptor's source is a human donor in good health (CMV status not recorded). Some clones in this sample may be carry-over from other donors' samples. Source material: PBMCs. V gene TRBV7-7 combines with J gene TRBJ2-1; D might be TRBD1 or TRBD2, each matching 6 bases. Written as DNA, the CDR3 is TGTGCCAGCAGCCTGAGTAGGGGGGCAAACAATGAGCAGTTCTTC. This sequence encodes CASSLSRGANNEQFF.